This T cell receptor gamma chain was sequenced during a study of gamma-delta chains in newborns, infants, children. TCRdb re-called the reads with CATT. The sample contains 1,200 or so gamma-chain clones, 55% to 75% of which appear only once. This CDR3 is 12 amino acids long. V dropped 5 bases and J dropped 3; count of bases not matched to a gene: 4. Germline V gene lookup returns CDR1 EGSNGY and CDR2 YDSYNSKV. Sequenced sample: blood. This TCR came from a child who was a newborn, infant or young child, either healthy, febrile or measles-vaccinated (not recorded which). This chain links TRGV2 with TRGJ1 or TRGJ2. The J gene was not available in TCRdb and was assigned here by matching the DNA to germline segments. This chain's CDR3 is CATWVSYYKKLF. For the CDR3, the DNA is TGTGCCACCTGGGTTTCTTATTATAAGAAACTCTTT.